Listed below are T cell receptor beta chains from one sample, sequenced in a study of spatial heterogeneity in lung cancer. Via MiXCR, TCRdb re-called the 5' RACE reads, giving one row per CDR3 protein. The sample records a few thousand distinct CDR3 sequences, about an eighth being singletons. The sequencing here drew on lung tumor tissue, taken at surgery. These receptors came from a male donor with early-stage non-small cell lung cancer. CDR3s include the opening cysteine and the closing phenylalanine or tryptophan. The order of the fields is D gene, clone size, V gene, J gene, CDR3 protein, CDR3 DNA. The D gene is left open where the match is weak. Rows may omit the clone size; those that give it use once, few, many or a size class.

d_call: TRBD2
clone_size: many
v_call: TRBV6-1
j_call: TRBJ2-4
cdr3_aa: CASSEGTSGIAAKNIQYF
cdr3_nt: TGTGCCAGCAGTGAAGGGACTAGCGGGATCGCAGCCAAAAACATTCAGTACTTC

d_call: TRBD2
clone_size: .
v_call: TRBV11-1
j_call: TRBJ2-5
cdr3_aa: CASSSSPGGETQYF
cdr3_nt: TGTGCCAGCAGCTCTTCTCCGGGGGGAGAGACCCAGTACTTC

d_call: .
clone_size: .
v_call: TRBV7-9
j_call: TRBJ2-7
cdr3_aa: CASSLYLGEQYF
cdr3_nt: TGTGCCAGCAGCTTATATCTTGGCGAGCAGTACTTC

d_call: .
clone_size: many
v_call: TRBV28
j_call: TRBJ1-5
cdr3_aa: CASLLPGPNQPQHF
cdr3_nt: TGTGCCAGCCTCCTGCCGGGCCCCAATCAGCCCCAGCATTTT

d_call: .
clone_size: many
v_call: TRBV7-2
j_call: TRBJ2-5
cdr3_aa: CASIVSVAEGPQETQYF
cdr3_nt: TGTGCCAGCATTGTATCGGTTGCTGAGGGGCCCCAAGAGACCCAGTACTTC

d_call: .
clone_size: many
v_call: TRBV9
j_call: TRBJ2-1
cdr3_aa: CASSVVSTSNEQFF
cdr3_nt: TGTGCCAGCAGCGTAGTGTCTACCTCCAATGAGCAGTTCTTC

d_call: .
clone_size: medium-sized
v_call: TRBV29-1
j_call: TRBJ2-7
cdr3_aa: CSVAGVADIYEQYF
cdr3_nt: TGCAGCGTGGCTGGGGTAGCGGACATCTACGAGCAGTACTTC

d_call: .
clone_size: many
v_call: TRBV3-1
j_call: TRBJ1-1
cdr3_aa: CASSQESRETEAFF
cdr3_nt: TGTGCCAGCAGCCAAGAGTCCAGGGAAACTGAAGCTTTCTTT

d_call: TRBD2
clone_size: many
v_call: TRBV4-3
j_call: TRBJ2-1
cdr3_aa: CASSQDLVLAGPYNEQFF
cdr3_nt: TGCGCCAGCAGCCAAGATCTCGTACTAGCGGGACCCTACAATGAGCAGTTCTTC

d_call: TRBD2
clone_size: many
v_call: TRBV7-2
j_call: TRBJ2-3
cdr3_aa: CASSLVWAGGLGDTQYF
cdr3_nt: TGTGCCAGCAGCTTAGTGTGGGCGGGGGGGCTCGGAGATACGCAGTATTTT

d_call: TRBD1
clone_size: many
v_call: TRBV7-9
j_call: TRBJ1-1
cdr3_aa: CASSQTTGPLNTEAFF
cdr3_nt: TGTGCCAGCAGCCAGACGACAGGGCCGTTGAACACTGAAGCTTTCTTT